This TCR beta chain stems from a study of OX40 agonist ivuxolimab in advanced cancers. V dropped 6 bases and J dropped 4 bases, with 19 bases sitting between them. CDR1 is MDHEN, CDR2 SYDVKM, per germline. This CDR3 comprises 15 residues. This table comes from immunoSEQ multiplex PCR, and its TCRdb copy is limited to in-frame clones, with some not included. The repertoire holds roughly 98,000 clones, with just under 85% as singletons. The receptor comes from an adult with an advanced solid tumor such as melanoma, head and neck, liver or kidney cancer. Sample: CD4+ or CD8+ T cells sorted from blood, taken in a trial of the OX40 agonist ivuxolimab. The chain links TRBV28 to TRBJ2-7; maybe TRBD1 (6 bases). CDR3: CASSLGGGRIYEQYF. The DNA of the CDR3 is TGTGCCAGCAGCCTTGGGGGCGGCAGGATTTACGAGCAGTACTTC.